This TCR beta chain was recorded in a study of blood T cell repertoires in COVID-19. The repertoire was sequenced with immunoSEQ multiplex PCR; TCRdb's copy has only in-frame clones and lacks some. This table has hundreds of thousands of clones, approximately 87% appearing once. Trimming shortened V by 5 bases and J by 0 bases, and 14 bases separated the two germline ends. Germline V gene data show CDR1 as SGHDT and CDR2 as YYEEEE. The CDR3 is 15 residues long. The chain combines TRBV5-6 with TRBJ1-1, with a weak D call TRBD1 (6 bases). The sample consisted of peripheral blood. The clonotype originates from a woman aged 45-65 years with COVID-19, enrolled during active disease. The CDR3 loop is CASRLGQIMNTEAFF. The CDR3 DNA reads TGTGCCAGCAGACTCGGACAGATAATGAACACTGAAGCTTTCTTT.